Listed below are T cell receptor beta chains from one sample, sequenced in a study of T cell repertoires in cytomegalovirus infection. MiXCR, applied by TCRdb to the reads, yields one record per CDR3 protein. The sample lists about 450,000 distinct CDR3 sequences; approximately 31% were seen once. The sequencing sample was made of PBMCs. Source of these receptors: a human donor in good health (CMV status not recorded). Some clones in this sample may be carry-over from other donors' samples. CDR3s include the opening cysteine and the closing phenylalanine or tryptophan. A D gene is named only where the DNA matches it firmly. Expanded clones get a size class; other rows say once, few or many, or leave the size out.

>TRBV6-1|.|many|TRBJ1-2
CASTFSGGSDGYTF
TGTGCCAGCACCTTCTCCGGGGGCTCTGATGGCTACACCTTC
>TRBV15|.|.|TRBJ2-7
CATSRDSSGRGYEQYF
TGCGCCACCAGCAGAGATAGCAGTGGACGGGGATACGAGCAGTACTTC
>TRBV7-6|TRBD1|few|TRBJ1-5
CASSLYAADRGDQPQHF
TGTGCCAGCAGCTTATACGCCGCAGACAGGGGTGATCAGCCCCAGCATTTT
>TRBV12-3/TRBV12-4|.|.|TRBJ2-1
CASSPPPSYNEQFF
TGTGCCAGCAGTCCCCCCCCCTCCTACAATGAGCAGTTCTTC
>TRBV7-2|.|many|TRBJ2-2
CASSSRGAAGELFF
TGTGCCAGCAGCTCACGTGGGGCGGCCGGGGAGCTGTTTTTT
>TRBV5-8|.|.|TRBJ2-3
CASSPGAGVRGTDTQYF
TGTGCCAGCAGCCCAGGGGCGGGGGTCCGCGGCACAGATACGCAGTATTTT
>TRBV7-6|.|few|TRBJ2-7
CASSSLQGKSEQYF
TGTGCCAGCAGCTCCCTCCAGGGGAAATCCGAGCAGTACTTC
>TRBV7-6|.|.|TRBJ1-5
CASSLGDGSNQPQHF
TGTGCCAGCAGCTTAGGTGACGGTAGCAATCAGCCCCAGCATTTT
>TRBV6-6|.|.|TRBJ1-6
CASSYSTQPNSPLHF
TGTGCCAGCAGTTACTCAACTCAGCCTAATTCACCCCTCCACTTT
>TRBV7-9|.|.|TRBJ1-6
CASSSRGSDNSPLHF
TGTGCCAGCAGCTCGAGGGGGTCCGATAATTCACCCCTCCACTTT
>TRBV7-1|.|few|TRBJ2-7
CASSHLITPYEQYF
TGTGCCAGCAGCCATCTAATAACTCCCTACGAGCAGTACTTC
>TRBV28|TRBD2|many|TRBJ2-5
CASSPGLEQETQYF
TGTGCCAGCAGCCCGGGACTAGAACAAGAGACCCAGTACTTC
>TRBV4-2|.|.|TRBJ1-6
CASRQVGGRESPLHF
TGTGCCAGCAGACAAGTTGGGGGCAGGGAGTCACCCCTCCACTTT
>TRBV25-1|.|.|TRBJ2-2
CASSEWVGTTGELFF
TGTGCCAGCAGTGAATGGGTAGGAACTACCGGGGAGCTGTTTTTT
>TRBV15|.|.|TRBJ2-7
CATSRGAGPYEQYF
TGTGCCACCAGCAGAGGGGCAGGACCTTACGAGCAGTACTTC
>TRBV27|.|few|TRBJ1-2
CASSGARGYTF
TGTGCCAGCAGTGGGGCGCGGGGCTACACCTTC
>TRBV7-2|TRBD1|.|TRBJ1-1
CASSQGGGQGVSGGTEAFW
TGTGCCAGCAGCCAGGGGGGGGGACAGGGGGTTTCTGGGGGCACTGAAGCTTTCTGG
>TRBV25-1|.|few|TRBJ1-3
CASSGSSSRGNTIYF
TGTGCCAGCAGTGGATCGTCCTCAAGAGGAAACACCATATATTTT
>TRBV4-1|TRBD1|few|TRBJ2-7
CASSGQAPSLYEQYF
TGCGCCAGCAGCGGACAGGCCCCATCCCTATACGAGCAGTACTTC
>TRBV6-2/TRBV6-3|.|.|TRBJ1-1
CASSLGRGFGEAFF
TGTGCCAGCAGTTTAGGGCGAGGATTTGGTGAAGCTTTCTTT
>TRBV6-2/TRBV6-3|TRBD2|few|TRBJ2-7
CASSYSSGGSYEQYF
TGTGCCAGCAGTTACTCTAGCGGGGGATCCTACGAGCAGTACTTC
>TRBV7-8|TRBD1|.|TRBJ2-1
CASSLATGTGNNEQFF
TGTGCCAGCAGCTTAGCTACCGGGACAGGGAACAATGAGCAGTTCTTC
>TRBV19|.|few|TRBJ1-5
CASRTDSGRNQPQHF
TGTGCCAGTAGGACTGACAGTGGCCGAAATCAGCCCCAGCATTTT
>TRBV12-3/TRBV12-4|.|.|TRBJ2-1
CASSHPHSLDNEQFF
TGTGCCAGCAGCCACCCCCATTCTCTAGACAATGAGCAGTTCTTC
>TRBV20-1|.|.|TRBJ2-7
CSARDPRGGPFYEQYF
TGCAGTGCTAGAGATCCTCGTGGGGGGCCGTTCTACGAGCAGTACTTC
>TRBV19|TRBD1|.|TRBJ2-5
CGLTGWEEEETQYF
TGTGGATTGACAGGGTGGGAAGAAGAAGAGACCCAGTACTTC
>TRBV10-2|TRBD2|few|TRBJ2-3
CASSTSGGALGTDTQYF
TGCGCCAGCAGCACTAGCGGGGGGGCGCTCGGCACAGATACGCAGTATTTT
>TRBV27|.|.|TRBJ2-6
CSSSSPGAGANVLTF
TGTTCCAGCAGTTCGCCGGGAGCCGGGGCCAACGTCCTGACTTTC
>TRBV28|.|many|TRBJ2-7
CASSLTGRRAYEQYF
TGTGCCAGCAGTCTGACGGGACGCAGGGCCTACGAGCAGTACTTC
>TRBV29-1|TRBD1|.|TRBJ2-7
CSVAGQGDGEQYF
TGCAGCGTTGCGGGACAGGGGGACGGCGAGCAGTACTTC
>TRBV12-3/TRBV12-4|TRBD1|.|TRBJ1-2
CASSLAGTGGSYGYTF
TGTGCCAGCAGTTTAGCCGGGACAGGGGGTTCCTATGGCTACACCTTC
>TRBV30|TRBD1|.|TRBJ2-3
CAWGLQGASTDTQYF
TGTGCCTGGGGCCTACAGGGGGCTAGCACAGATACGCAGTATTTT
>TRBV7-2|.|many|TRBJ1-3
CASSLEFEAGDHSGNTIYF
TGTGCCAGCAGCTTAGAATTTGAGGCAGGGGACCACTCTGGAAACACCATATATTTT
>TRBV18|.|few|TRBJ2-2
CASSPRPVDTGELFF
TGTGCCAGCTCACCACGACCGGTGGACACCGGGGAGCTGTTTTTT
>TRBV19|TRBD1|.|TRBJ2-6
CASKRTGASSGANVLTF
TGTGCCAGTAAGAGGACAGGTGCCAGCTCTGGGGCCAACGTCCTGACTTTC
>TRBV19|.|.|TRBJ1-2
CASSTRPRPNYGYTF
TGTGCCAGTAGTACCCGACCGCGGCCTAACTATGGCTACACCTTC
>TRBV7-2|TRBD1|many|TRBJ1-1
CASSRSGQGNTEAFF
TGTGCCAGCAGCAGATCGGGACAGGGGAACACTGAAGCTTTCTTT
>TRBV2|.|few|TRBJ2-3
CASIRLGGQGDTQYF
TGTGCCAGCATCAGGCTGGGGGGCCAAGGAGATACGCAGTATTTT
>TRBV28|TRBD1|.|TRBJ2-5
CASSPGQGLVQETQYF
TGTGCCAGCAGTCCCGGACAGGGGCTCGTCCAAGAGACCCAGTACTTC
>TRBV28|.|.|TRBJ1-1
CASSLRWGAATEAFF
TGTGCCAGCAGTTTACGTTGGGGGGCGGCAACTGAAGCTTTCTTT
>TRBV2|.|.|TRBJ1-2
CASCDGYGYTF
TGTGCCAGCTGTGATGGCTATGGCTACACCTTC
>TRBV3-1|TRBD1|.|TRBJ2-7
CASSPRWTGKVEQYF
TGTGCCAGCAGTCCCAGGTGGACAGGGAAAGTCGAGCAGTACTTC
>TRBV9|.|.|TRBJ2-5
CASSVTGGAQGETQYF
TGTGCCAGCAGCGTAACCGGGGGAGCTCAGGGAGAGACCCAGTACTTC
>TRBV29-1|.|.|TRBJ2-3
CSVAGGPTDTQYF
TGCAGCGTTGCCGGGGGGCCGACAGATACGCAGTATTTT
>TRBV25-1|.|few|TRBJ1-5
CASSGQGQPQHF
TGTGCCAGCAGTGGGCAGGGACAGCCCCAGCATTTT
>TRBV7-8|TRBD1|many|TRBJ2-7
CASRLQGIGHEQYF
TGTGCCAGCAGGTTACAGGGGATTGGGCACGAGCAGTACTTC
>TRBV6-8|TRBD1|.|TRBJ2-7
CASSQTGGKYEQYF
TGTGCCAGCAGTCAGACAGGGGGCAAATACGAGCAGTACTTC
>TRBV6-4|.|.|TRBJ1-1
CASSQDIYMNTEAFF
TGTGCCAGCAGCCAGGACATTTATATGAACACTGAAGCTTTCTTT
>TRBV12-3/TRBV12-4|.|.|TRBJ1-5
CASSLGSNSNQPQHF
TGTGCCAGCAGTTTGGGGAGCAATAGCAATCAGCCCCAGCATTTT
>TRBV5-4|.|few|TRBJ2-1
CASSGKVPGNEQFF
TGTGCCAGCAGCGGGAAGGTCCCGGGGAATGAGCAGTTCTTC
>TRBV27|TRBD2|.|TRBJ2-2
CASSLRRGGGGELFF
TGTGCCAGCAGTTTACGGCGGGGGGGAGGTGGGGAGCTGTTTTTT
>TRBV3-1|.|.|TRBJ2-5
CASSQEAGGRETQYF
TGTGCCAGCAGCCAAGAAGCGGGTGGGCGAGAGACCCAGTACTTC
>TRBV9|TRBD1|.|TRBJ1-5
CASSGGTGRDQPQLF
TGTGCCAGCAGCGGAGGGACAGGGAGGGATCAGCCCCAGCTTTTT